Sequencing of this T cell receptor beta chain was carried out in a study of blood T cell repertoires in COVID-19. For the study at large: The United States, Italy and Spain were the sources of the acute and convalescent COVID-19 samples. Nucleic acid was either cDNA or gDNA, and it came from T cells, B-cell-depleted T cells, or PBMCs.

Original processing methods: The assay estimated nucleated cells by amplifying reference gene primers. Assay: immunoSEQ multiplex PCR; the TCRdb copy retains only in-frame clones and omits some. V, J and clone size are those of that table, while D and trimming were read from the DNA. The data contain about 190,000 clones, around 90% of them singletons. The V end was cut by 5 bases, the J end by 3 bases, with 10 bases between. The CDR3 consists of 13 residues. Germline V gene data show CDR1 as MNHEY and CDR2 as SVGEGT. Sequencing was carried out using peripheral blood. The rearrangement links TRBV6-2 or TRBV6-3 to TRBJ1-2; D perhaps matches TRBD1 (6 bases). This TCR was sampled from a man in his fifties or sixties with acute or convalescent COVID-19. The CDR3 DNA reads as TGTGCCAGCAGTCGGACAGATTACTATGGCTACACCTTC. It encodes CASSRTDYYGYTF.